The clone carrying this TCR beta chain ranks as large (0.1 to 1%). TCRdb re-called the 5' RACE reads through MiXCR, storing one row per CDR3 protein. The sample shows 7,500 to 9,500 distinct CDR3 sequences, 35% to 45% of them seen only once. Trimming took 3 bases from V and 0 from J; bases not matched to a gene: 8. In germline, CDR1 is MGHRA, CDR2 YSYEKL. This CDR3 spans 19 amino acids. The receptor's source is a female donor with breast cancer. The chain links TRBV4-1 to TRBJ1-6, with 10 bases fitting TRBD1. The specimen was tumor-infiltrating memory CD4+ T cells sorted from the breast tumor. The sample's subset: memory CD4+ T cells, CD4+CD45RO+CD25-. CDR3 region: CASSHPTGGAGSYNSPLHF. In DNA, the CDR3 is TGCGCCAGCAGCCACCCGACAGGGGGCGCCGGCTCCTATAATTCACCCCTCCACTTT.